This T cell receptor beta chain came from a study of T cell repertoires in cytomegalovirus infection. Germline trimming cut 6 bases from V and 7 bases from J; bases unmatched to any gene: 21. This CDR3 spans 19 amino acids. The germline V gene has CDR1 SEHNR and CDR2 FQNEAQ (reference sequence). Concerning this clonotype: The target antigen is unknown.

One entry per CDR3 protein, called by TCRdb with MiXCR from the reads. Counted here are about 160,000 distinct CDR3 sequences, roughly 20% occurring once; the ten biggest clones make up under 30%. The sequence was obtained from a human donor in good health (CMV status not recorded). Some clones in this sample may be carry-over from other donors' samples. The chain joins TRBV7-9 to TRBJ1-2, with 12 bases fitting TRBD1. The input for sequencing was CD8+ T cells from cultured PBMCs, taken from culture after CMV antigen stimulation. CDR3: CASRFFTGTGGQTQTGYTF. CDR3 in DNA: TGTGCCAGCAGATTCTTCACCGGGACAGGGGGCCAAACCCAGACTGGCTACACCTTC.